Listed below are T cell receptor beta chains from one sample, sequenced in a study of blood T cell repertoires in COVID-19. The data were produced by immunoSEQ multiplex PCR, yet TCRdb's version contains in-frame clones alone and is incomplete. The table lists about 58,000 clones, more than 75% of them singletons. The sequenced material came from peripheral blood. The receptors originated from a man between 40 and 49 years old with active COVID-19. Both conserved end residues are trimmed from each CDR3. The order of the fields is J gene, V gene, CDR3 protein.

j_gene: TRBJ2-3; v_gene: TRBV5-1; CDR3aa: ASSLEGRGTDTQY
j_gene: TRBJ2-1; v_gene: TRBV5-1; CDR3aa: ASSLNPSGSNEQF
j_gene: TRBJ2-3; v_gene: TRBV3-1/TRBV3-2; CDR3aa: ASRPGSGRPSTDTQY
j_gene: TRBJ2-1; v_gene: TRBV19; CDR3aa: ASSIQGANNEQF
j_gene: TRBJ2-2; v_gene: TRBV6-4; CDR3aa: ASSDTSTGELF
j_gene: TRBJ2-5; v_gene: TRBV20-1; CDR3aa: SANHQETQY
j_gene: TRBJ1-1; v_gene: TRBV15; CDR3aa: ATSRGGGTMNTEAF
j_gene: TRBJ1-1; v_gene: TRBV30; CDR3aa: AWSLGQGTSPF
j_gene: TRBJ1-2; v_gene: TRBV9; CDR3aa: ASSVTGGGGYT
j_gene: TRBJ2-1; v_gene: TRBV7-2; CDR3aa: ASSLELAGGNEQF
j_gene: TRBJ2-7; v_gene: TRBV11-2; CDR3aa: ASSLDLGTGASYEQY
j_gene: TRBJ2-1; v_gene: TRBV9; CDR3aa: ASSPRGLAEHEQF
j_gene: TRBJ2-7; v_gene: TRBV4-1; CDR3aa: ASSPRQGSSYEQY
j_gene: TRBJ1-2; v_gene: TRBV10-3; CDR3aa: AISESQGYSYGYT
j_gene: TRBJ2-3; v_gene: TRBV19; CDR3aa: ASSVGSAPHTQY
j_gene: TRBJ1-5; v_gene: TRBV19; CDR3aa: ATSQGDRGQPQH
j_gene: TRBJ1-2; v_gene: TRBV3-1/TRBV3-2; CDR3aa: ASSQGDYYGYT
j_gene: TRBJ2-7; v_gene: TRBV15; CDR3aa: ATSRLDLTYEQY
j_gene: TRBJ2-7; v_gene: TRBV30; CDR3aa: ASADSYEQY
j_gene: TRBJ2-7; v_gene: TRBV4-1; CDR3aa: ASSQVISGTYEQY
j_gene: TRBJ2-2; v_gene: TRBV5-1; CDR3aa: ASIAGSPGTGELF
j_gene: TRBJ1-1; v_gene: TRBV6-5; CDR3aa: ASSIYTEAF
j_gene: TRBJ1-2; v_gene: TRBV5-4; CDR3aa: ASRPGQDYGYT
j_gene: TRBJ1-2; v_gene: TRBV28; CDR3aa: ASSWVLLEGYT
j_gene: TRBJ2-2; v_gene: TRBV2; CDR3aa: ASSLAGNTGELF
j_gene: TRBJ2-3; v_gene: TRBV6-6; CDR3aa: ASGPGTSTDTQY
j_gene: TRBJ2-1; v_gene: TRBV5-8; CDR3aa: ASSPRGQGFYNEQF
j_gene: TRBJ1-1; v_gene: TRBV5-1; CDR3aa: ASSDRGTEAF
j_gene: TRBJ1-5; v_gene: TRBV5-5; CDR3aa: ASGRTGSSNQPQH
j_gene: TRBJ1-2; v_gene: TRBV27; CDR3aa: ASSSSGYARNRESDYGYT
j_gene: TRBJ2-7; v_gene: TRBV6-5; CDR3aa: ASIGELGLDT
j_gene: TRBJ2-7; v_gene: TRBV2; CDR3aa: ASSSPDRDEQY
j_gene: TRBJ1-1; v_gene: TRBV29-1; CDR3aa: SVKGLSTDTEAF
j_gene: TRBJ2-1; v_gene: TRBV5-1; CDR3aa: ASSLNAVSYNEQF
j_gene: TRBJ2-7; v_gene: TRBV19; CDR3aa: ASAGTGASYEQY
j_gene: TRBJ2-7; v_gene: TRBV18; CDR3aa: ASSPGHFYEQY
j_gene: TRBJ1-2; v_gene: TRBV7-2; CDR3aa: ASSLLGTGRYGYT
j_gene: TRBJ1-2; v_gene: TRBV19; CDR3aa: ASMGRDRNYGYT
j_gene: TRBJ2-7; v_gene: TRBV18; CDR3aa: ASSQTGFPEQY
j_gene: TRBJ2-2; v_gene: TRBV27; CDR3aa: ASSSPGTSGANTGELF
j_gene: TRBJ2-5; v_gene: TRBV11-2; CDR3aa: ASSTLRMGGETQY
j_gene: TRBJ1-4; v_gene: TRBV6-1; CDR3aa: ASSEQGFNEKLF
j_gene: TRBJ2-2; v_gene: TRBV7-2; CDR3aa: ASSPSPRGTGELF
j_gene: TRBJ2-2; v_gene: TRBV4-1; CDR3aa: ASKPKAEREVFDTGELF
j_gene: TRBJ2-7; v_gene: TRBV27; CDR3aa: ASSLRPLAATLPYEQY
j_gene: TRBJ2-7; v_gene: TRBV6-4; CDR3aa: ASSESPGRNEQY
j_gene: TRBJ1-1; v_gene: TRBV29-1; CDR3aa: SVEGQFEAF
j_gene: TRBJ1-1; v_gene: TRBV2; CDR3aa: ASSPRTANTEAF
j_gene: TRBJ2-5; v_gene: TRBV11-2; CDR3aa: ASSLGPSGRAGETQY